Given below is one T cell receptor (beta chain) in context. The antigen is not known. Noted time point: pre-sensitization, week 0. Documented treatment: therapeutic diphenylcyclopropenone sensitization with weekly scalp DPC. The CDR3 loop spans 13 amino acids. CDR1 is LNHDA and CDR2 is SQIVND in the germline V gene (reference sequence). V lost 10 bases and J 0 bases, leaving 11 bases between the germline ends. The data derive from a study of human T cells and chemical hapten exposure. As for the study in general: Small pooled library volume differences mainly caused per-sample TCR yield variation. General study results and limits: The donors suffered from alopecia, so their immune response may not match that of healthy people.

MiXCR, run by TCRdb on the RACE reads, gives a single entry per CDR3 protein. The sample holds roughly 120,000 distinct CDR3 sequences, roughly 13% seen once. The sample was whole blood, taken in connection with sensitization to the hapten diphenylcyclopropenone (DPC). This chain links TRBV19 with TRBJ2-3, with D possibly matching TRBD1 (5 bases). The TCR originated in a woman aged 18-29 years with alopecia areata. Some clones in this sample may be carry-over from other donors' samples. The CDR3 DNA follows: TGTGCCACCAAAGGGGTCAGCACAGATACGCAGTATTTT. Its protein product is CATKGVSTDTQYF. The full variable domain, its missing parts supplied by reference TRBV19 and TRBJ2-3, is DGGITQSPKYLFRKEGQNVTLSCEQNLNHDAMYWYRQDPGQGLRLIYYSQIVNDFQKGDIAEGYSVSREKKESFPLTVTSAQKNPTAFYLCATKGVSTDTQYFGPGTRLTVL.